One sample yielded the 31 T cell receptor beta chains listed below, sequenced in a study of post-analysis software for immune sequencing data. Study findings and constraints: Five or six TRBV segments were more frequent in patients than controls; TRBV5-6, TRBV5-1 and TRBV20-1 belonged to this group.

Antigen specificity for these receptors is unknown. Unique molecular identifiers tagged the TCR beta cDNA libraries. TCRdb reprocessed the PCR reads with MiXCR, giving one entry per CDR3 protein. Of 350,000 to 450,000 distinct CDR3 sequences in the sample, about 40% were seen once. Material: blood. Source of these receptors: a girl aged 2-15 years with multiple sclerosis.

The rearrangement joins TRBV7-2 to TRBJ2-5; D not certain. From germline, CDR1 is SGHTA and CDR2 FQGNSA. Trimming removed 5 bases at V and 11 bases at J, with 15 bases between. The CDR3 consists of 12 residues. CDR3 bases: TGTGCCAGCAGCCCTATAGGTCTGGAGCAGTACTTC. Its protein is CASSPIGLEQYF.

In this sample, this clonotype turned up a few times. This chain links TRBV28 with TRBJ2-1; TRBD2 matches at 12 bases. Per germline, CDR1 MDHEN and CDR2 SYDVKM. V gave up 6 bases and J gave up 7 bases; unmatched junction bases: 10. The CDR3 runs 16 residues. In DNA form, the CDR3 reads TGTGCCAGCAGCTTTGCGACTAGCGGGAGTTCGAATGAGCAGTTCTTC. This encodes CASSFATSGSSNEQFF.

The genes are TRBV28 and TRBJ1-2; D is uncertain. CDR1 and CDR2 from the germline V gene are MDHEN and SYDVKM. V was clipped by 6 bases and J by 6 bases, with 11 bases between them. The CDR3 contains 12 residues. This CDR3 reads CASSTLRDGYTF. DNA of the CDR3: TGTGCCAGCAGCACGCTCCGGGATGGCTACACCTTC.

This clonotype appeared a few times. The chain joins TRBV13 to TRBJ2-7; TRBD1 matches 8 bases. The tail of the sequence fits TRBJ2-5 better, so the J call may be wrong. CDR3 size: 13 residues. CDR1 and CDR2 (germline): PRHDT, FYEKMQ (reference sequence). For the CDR3, the DNA is TGTGCCAGCGGGAACAGGGGGGCTAAGACCCAGTACTTC. Amino acid sequence: CASGNRGAKTQYF.

The rearrangement uses TRBV20-1 and TRBJ2-1; 7 bases fit TRBD1. V gave up 6 bases and J gave up 4 bases; unmatched junction bases: 9. This CDR3 has 14 residues. CDR1 DFQATT and CDR2 SNEGSKA come from the germline V gene (reference sequence). CDR3 in amino acids: CSASTGTVYNEQFF. CDR3 sequence (DNA): TGCAGTGCAAGCACCGGGACAGTTTACAATGAGCAGTTCTTC.

This clonotype has just a few counts. The chain couples TRBV7-2 to TRBJ1-6; D call uncertain. V lost 5 bases, J lost 5 bases, and 10 bases lay in between. Germline values: CDR1 SGHTA, CDR2 FQGNSA. There are 14 residues in the CDR3. The CDR3 sequence: CASSARGDNSPLHF. CDR3 sequence (DNA): TGTGCCAGCAGCGCTCGGGGTGATAATTCACCCCTCCACTTT.

This rearrangement joins TRBV24-1 to TRBJ1-2, with no clear D. The CDR3 contains 13 residues. Deletions cut 1 base from V and 7 bases from J, with 9 bases between. Germline values: CDR1 KGHDR, CDR2 SFDVKD. DNA of the CDR3: TGTGCCACCAGTGATTTCCTATTCGGTGGCTACACCTTC. This codes for CATSDFLFGGYTF.

The chain has TRBV28 and TRBJ2-5, with D perhaps TRBD1 (6 bases). V was shortened by 5 bases and J by 5 bases, with 24 bases between the two germline ends. The CDR3 spans 17 residues. Per germline, CDR1 MDHEN and CDR2 SYDVKM. Here the CDR3 DNA reads TGTGCCAGCAGTGAGATCCGGGACATCAATAGGAAGGAGACCCAGTACTTC. Translated: CASSEIRDINRKETQYF. The full variable domain, rest sourced from reference TRBV28 and TRBJ2-5, is DVKVTQSSRYLVKRTGEKVFLECVQDMDHENMFWYRQDPGLGLRLIYFSYDVKMKEKGDIPEGYSVSREKKERFSLILESASTNQTSMYLCASSEIRDINRKETQYFGPGTRLLVL.

The chain couples TRBV12-3 or TRBV12-4 to TRBJ2-3, with D possibly TRBD2 on 5 matching bases. The ends were cut back, 9 bases at V and 4 bases at J, with 14 bases in the middle. CDR3 length: 13 residues. The CDR3 loop reads CASSSSAADTQYF. CDR3 DNA sequence: TGTGCCAGTTCCAGTTCAGCGGCAGATACGCAGTATTTT.

The genes are TRBV28 and TRBJ2-7; 7 bases line up with TRBD2. The CDR3 extends over 13 amino acids. The trim removed 7 bases at V and 2 bases at J, leaving 5 bases unmatched. Germline V gene sequence: CDR1 MDHEN, CDR2 SYDVKM. The CDR3 DNA follows: TGTGCCAGCACCTTGGGACTAACCTACGAGCAGTACTTC. Translation gives CASTLGLTYEQYF.

The chain links TRBV7-2 to TRBJ2-5, with 7 bases identical to TRBD1. The J segment lost 1 base and the V segment lost 4 bases, leaving 3 bases of the junction unmatched. Germline V lookup: CDR1 SGHTA, CDR2 FQGNSA. CDR3 length equals 14 residues. Written as DNA, the CDR3 is TGTGCCAGCAGCTCCCACAGGGGCCAAGAGACCCAGTACTTC. Translated, it gives CASSSHRGQETQYF.

This chain joins TRBV13 and TRBJ2-1; the D gene is possibly TRBD2 (5 bases). With 5 bases removed from V and 8 bases from J, the gap between germline ends came to 16 bases. The CDR3 has 14 amino acids. Germline-derived CDR1 and CDR2 are PRHDT and FYEKMQ (reference sequence). The CDR3 coding sequence is TGTGCCAGCAGCCCACCGGGGTCAGGCGATGAGCAGTTCTTC. Translation: CASSPPGSGDEQFF.

This clonotype was counted between two and nine times. V and J are TRBV12-3 or TRBV12-4 and TRBJ1-1; 7 bases are a match to TRBD1. The CDR3 is 13 residues long. V was clipped by 7 bases and J by 6 bases; unmatched bases: 8. CDR3 loop: CASNHRDSSEAFF. CDR3 bases: TGTGCCAGCAATCACCGGGACAGTTCTGAAGCTTTCTTT.

The V gene is TRBV28, the J gene TRBJ2-5; TRBD2 agrees at 9 bases. Per germline, CDR1 MDHEN and CDR2 SYDVKM. J gave up 5 bases and V 2 bases, and 12 bases lay outside the gene matches. CDR3 length: 17 residues. The CDR3 region has the DNA TGTGCCAGCAGTTTAGGGCTGGCTAGCGGGATTGGTGAGACCCAGTACTTC. As protein: CASSLGLASGIGETQYF.

The chain couples TRBV20-1 to TRBJ1-1, with D unclear. This CDR3 has 12 residues. V lost 5 bases and J lost 4, with 11 bases in between. Per germline, CDR1 DFQATT and CDR2 SNEGSKA (reference sequence). In DNA form, the CDR3 reads TGCAGTGCTCCTAGCCCCTCCACTGAAGCTTTCTTT. It specifies CSAPSPSTEAFF.

The DNA of the CDR3 is TGTGCCAGCAGTTTAGAGCGGGCGAGGGAGCAGTTCTTC. Protein sequence: CASSLERAREQFF. The chain employs TRBV28 and TRBJ2-1; D might be TRBD2 (6 bases). The CDR3 runs 13 residues. Trimming cost V 2 bases and J 10 bases, with 12 bases left between them. Looked up from germline, CDR1 is MDHEN and CDR2 is SYDVKM.

This clonotype was counted only a few times. The V gene is TRBV7-9, the J gene TRBJ1-2, with D tentatively TRBD1 (6 bases). V was clipped by 1 base and J by 3 bases, with 9 bases between them. CDR1 SEHNR and CDR2 FQNEAQ come from the germline V gene (reference sequence). The CDR3 consists of 14 residues. The CDR3 DNA reads as TGTGCCAGCAGCTTAGATGGGGGCTACTATGGCTACACCTTC. Translating it yields CASSLDGGYYGYTF.

The gene calls are TRBV29-1 and TRBJ1-1; no clear D gene. Per the germline V gene, CDR1 is SQVTM and CDR2 is ANQGSEA. The CDR3 is 14 amino acids. Trimming took off 0 bases at V and 3 bases at J, with 11 bases between the two ends. The CDR3 loop reads CSVEDLERDTEAFF. CDR3 bases: TGCAGCGTTGAAGATCTGGAGAGGGACACTGAAGCTTTCTTT.

This clonotype was found a few times. The chain is built from TRBV4-3 and TRBJ1-2, with D possibly matching TRBD1 (5 bases). V was trimmed by 0 bases and J by 0 bases, leaving 14 bases between them. CDR1 and CDR2 (germline): LGHNA, YSLEER. This CDR3 has 17 amino acids. CDR3 nucleotides: TGCGCCAGCAGCCAAGATAGGTGGCGGGGCCCTAACTATGGCTACACCTTC. Translating gives CASSQDRWRGPNYGYTF.

The chain couples TRBV18 to TRBJ2-1; TRBD2 might be the D (5 bases). Per germline, CDR1 KGHSH and CDR2 LQKENI. Trimming took off 2 bases at V and 5 bases at J, with 10 bases between the two ends. This CDR3 region has 14 residues. Here the CDR3 DNA reads TGTGCCAGCTCACCAAGAGCGGCGGACAATGAGCAGTTCTTC. It is translated as CASSPRAADNEQFF.

This clonotype was counted only a few times. With a much larger clone just one base away, this may be a read error. The chain links TRBV5-1 to TRBJ1-6; TRBD1 aligns across 9 bases. The germline V gene encodes CDR1 SGHRS and CDR2 YFSETQ. V was pared by 4 bases and J by 11 bases, with 10 bases of the junction left unmatched. The CDR3 extends over 15 amino acids. CDR3: CASSPGTGMVPPLHF. For the CDR3, the DNA is TGCGCCAGCAGCCCCGGGACAGGGATGGTACCACCCCTCCACTTT.

This clonotype showed up just a few times. The rearrangement uses TRBV7-2 and TRBJ1-2; no definite D call. Germline loops: CDR1 SGHTA, CDR2 FQGNSA. With 2 bases removed from V and 2 bases from J, the gap between germline ends came to 6 bases. The CDR3 has 13 amino acids. The CDR3 loop reads CASSLLENYGYTF. The CDR3 DNA reads TGTGCCAGCAGCTTACTTGAGAACTATGGCTACACCTTC.

The rearrangement joins TRBV3-1 to TRBJ1-4; D gene unclear. CDR1 and CDR2 (germline): LGHDT, YNNKEL (reference sequence). This CDR3 is 15 amino acids long. Deletions cut 4 bases from V and 10 bases from J, with 19 bases between. CDR3 in amino acids: CASSLHSFQPPKLFF. In DNA form, the CDR3 reads TGTGCCAGCAGCCTGCACAGCTTTCAACCCCCAAAACTGTTTTTT. Combining the CDR3 with reference TRBV3-1 and TRBJ1-4 gives the whole variable domain DTAVSQTPKYLVTQMGNDKSIKCEQNLGHDTMYWYKQDSKKFLKIMFSYNNKELIINETVPNRFSPKSPDKAHLNLHINSLELGDSAVYFCASSLHSFQPPKLFFGSGTQLSVL.

In its sample, this clonotype was seen a few times. The chain combines TRBV20-1 with TRBJ1-2; 7 bases line up with TRBD1. This CDR3 comprises 12 residues. CDR1 is DFQATT, CDR2 SNEGSKA, per germline (reference sequence). V gave up 8 bases and J gave up 4 bases; unmatched junction bases: 7. CDR3 nucleotides: TGCAGTCCAACTCAGGGGGTCTATGGCTACACCTTC. This translates into CSPTQGVYGYTF.

The chain recombines TRBV28 with TRBJ1-2; possible D gene TRBD1, 6 bases. This CDR3 has 13 residues. Between the trimmed V and J ends, which lost 6 bases and 8 bases, there was a span of 16 bases. CDR1 MDHEN and CDR2 SYDVKM come from the germline V gene. The CDR3 DNA follows: TGTGCCAGCAGAGTACAGGGTGTGCGAGGCTACACCTTC. Its protein is CASRVQGVRGYTF.

This chain links TRBV7-3 with TRBJ2-7, with D maybe TRBD1 (6 bases). V lost 4 bases and J 6 bases, leaving 13 bases between the germline ends. Germline V gives CDR1 SGHTA, CDR2 FQGTGA. This CDR3 has 13 residues. The CDR3 here is CASSSTGTGEQYF. The CDR3 DNA sequence: TGTGCCAGCAGCTCGACAGGCACCGGCGAGCAGTACTTC. Full variable domain (rest looked up from reference TRBV7-3 and TRBJ2-7): GAGVSQTPSNKVTEKGKYVELRCDPISGHTALYWYRQSLGQGPEFLIYFQGTGAADDSGLPNDRFFAVRPEGSVSTLKIQRTERGDSAVYLCASSSTGTGEQYFGPGTRLTVT.

Only a few counts were recorded for this clonotype. The J gene is TRBJ2-4, the V gene TRBV11-2; TRBD1 agrees at 7 bases. There are 16 residues in the CDR3. After removal of 4 bases from V and 4 bases from J, the junction contained 10 bases not matched to a gene. Per germline, CDR1 SGHAT and CDR2 FQNNGV. Here the CDR3 reads CASSYYTGDLKNIQYF. The CDR3 bases are TGTGCCAGCAGCTACTACACAGGGGATCTTAAAAACATTCAGTACTTC.

This sequence joins TRBV28 and TRBJ1-6, with TRBD1 as a possible D gene (5 bases). V was shortened by 6 bases and J by 6 bases, with 9 bases between the two germline ends. This CDR3 region has 13 residues. Germline V lookup: CDR1 MDHEN, CDR2 SYDVKM. CDR3 protein: CASRGTGNSPLHF. DNA for the CDR3: TGTGCCAGCAGGGGGACGGGTAATTCACCCCTCCACTTT.

The table lists this clonotype with a few counts. V usage is TRBV6-5 and J usage is TRBJ2-1; TRBD2 aligns across 9 bases. V shed 2 bases and J 7 bases; nucleotides not matched to a gene: 3. Germline CDR1 MNHEY, CDR2 SVGAGI. This CDR3 is built from 14 residues. This chain's CDR3 is CASSYGLAGNEQFF. Written as DNA, the CDR3 is TGTGCCAGCAGTTACGGGCTAGCGGGGAATGAGCAGTTCTTC.

V gene TRBV2 combines with J gene TRBJ2-7, with a possible D match to TRBD2 (6 bases). Trimming stripped 6 bases from V and 6 bases from J, with 15 bases between. The CDR3 has 13 amino acids. CDR1 and CDR2 from the germline V gene are SNHLY and FYNNEI. The CDR3 nucleotides read TGTGCCAGCAGCTATCTGGCGGGGTCCGAGCAGTACTTC. Its translation is CASSYLAGSEQYF.

A word on this clonotype: This may arise from a read error, as a much more abundant clone is one base away. The chain couples TRBV23-1 to TRBJ2-1, with 8 positions matching TRBD2. TRBV23-1 is an open reading frame whose function is uncertain. Unmatched junction bases numbered 12, after V lost 4 bases and J lost 7 bases. The CDR3 is 16 amino acids. CDR3: CASSREKRELENEQFF. The CDR3 coding sequence is TGCGCCAGCAGTCGAGAGAAGCGGGAGTTGGAGAATGAGCAGTTCTTC.